The clone carrying this TCR beta chain was picked up a small number of times. The trim removed 0 bases at V and 6 bases at J, leaving 4 bases unmatched. CDR3 length: 15 residues. Germline V gives CDR1 SGHDT, CDR2 YYEEEE. This record comes from a study of shared T cell receptors in the human thymus. TCRdb's table, derived via immunoSEQ multiplex PCR, lists solely in-frame clones and lacks some. Of 550,000 to 800,000 clones in the sample, approximately 85% were seen once. In addition, the sample was reused for a study of human thymus T cells. That work states: In corrective heart surgery, resections were taken, and these provided the thymus tissue. Among unrelated individuals, related research reported thymic repertoires that overlapped highly.

Sequenced sample: thymocytes. This chain links TRBV5-6 with TRBJ2-1; 9 nucleotides align to TRBD1. This receptor was taken from a girl less than two years old with a congenital heart defect. In nucleotides, the CDR3 is TGTGCCAGCAGCTTGGATCCGGACAGGGGCAATGAGCAGTTCTTC. It is translated as CASSLDPDRGNEQFF.